These 7 T cell receptor beta chains came from one sample sequenced in a study of response to subunit inactivated influenza vaccine. TCRdb independently ran MiXCR on the RT-PCR reads; one entry per CDR3 protein. The sample has 530,000 or so distinct CDR3 sequences; 12% are singletons. The specimen was PBMCs from blood, collected on the day of vaccination. The receptors were gathered from a man in his forties or fifties who received an inactivated influenza vaccine.

This clonotype was picked up a small number of times. CDR3 sequence reads: CASSLLWTSGLKQFF. The CDR3 bases are TGTGCCAGCAGCTTACTTTGGACTAGCGGGCTAAAGCAGTTCTTC. The chain has TRBV7-6 and TRBJ2-1, with TRBD2 identical over 11 bases. The CDR3 runs to 15 residues. From germline, CDR1 is SGHVS and CDR2 FNYEAQ. With 2 bases clipped from V and 11 bases from J, the junction kept 8 bases outside the gene matches.

This clonotype was observed at least ten times. The chain combines TRBV20-1 with TRBJ2-7; 9 bases line up with TRBD1. The CDR3 consists of 13 residues. From germline, CDR1 is DFQATT and CDR2 SNEGSKA (reference sequence). V lost 1 base to trimming and J lost 9 bases; unmatched junction nucleotides: 7. The CDR3 DNA is TGCAGTGCTAGAGCCGGGACAGGGCGTTGGCAGTACTTC. Its protein is CSARAGTGRWQYF.

This clonotype has a handful of counts. This chain uses TRBV10-3 with TRBJ2-7, with 8 positions matching TRBD1. With 2 bases clipped from V and 0 bases from J, the junction kept 3 bases outside the gene matches. The germline CDR1 and CDR2 sequences are ENHRY and SYGVKD. CDR3 length: 15 residues. The CDR3 DNA follows: TGTGCCATCAGTGAGGGCAGGGGGCCCTCCTACGAGCAGTACTTC. Protein: CAISEGRGPSYEQYF.

V and J are TRBV20-1 and TRBJ1-4; D may be TRBD1 (5 bases). The V end was cut by 3 bases, the J end by 8 bases, with 13 bases between. CDR1 is DFQATT, CDR2 SNEGSKA, per germline (reference sequence). The CDR3 is made up of 13 amino acids. CDR3 DNA: TGCAGTGCTAGGCTAGGGGATAGAGAAAAACTGTTTTTT. Protein product: CSARLGDREKLFF.

This sequence joins TRBV5-1 and TRBJ2-1; the match to TRBD2 covers 9 bases. Germline CDR1 and CDR2: SGHRS and YFSETQ. Losses at the gene ends were 5 bases for V and 9 bases for J; bases not matched to a gene: 9. This CDR3 contains 14 residues. The CDR3 region has the DNA TGCGCCAGCAGACCTAGCGGGGACCGCAGTGAGCAGTTCTTC. Amino acid sequence: CASRPSGDRSEQFF.

This clonotype was found many times. This chain connects TRBV29-1 to TRBJ2-3, with D uncertain. CDR1 and CDR2 from the germline V gene are SQVTM and ANQGSEA. Trimming left V 3 bases short and J 4 bases short, with 11 bases between. This CDR3 comprises 13 residues. In nucleotides, the CDR3 is TGCAGCGTTGAGGTTGTCGTGGCAGATACGCAGTATTTT. Translation: CSVEVVVADTQYF.

The chain carries TRBV29-1 and TRBJ2-2; D is uncertain. Germline V lookup: CDR1 SQVTM, CDR2 ANQGSEA. CDR3 length: 12 amino acids. Between the trimmed V and J ends, which lost 8 bases and 4 bases, there was a span of 11 bases. Here the CDR3 reads CSSSSGTGELFF. The CDR3 bases are TGCAGCTCGTCTTCAGGCACCGGGGAGCTGTTTTTT.